Presented here are 14 T cell receptor beta chains from one specimen sequenced in a study of control samples from healthy donors and cancer patients. Some clones are missing from TCRdb's copy, which holds only in-frame ones; the method was immunoSEQ multiplex PCR. There are 90,000 or so clones in the sample; over 80% occur only once, and approximately 19% lies in the top ten. Sequenced material: blood. These receptors all stem from a young man in good health.

The chain couples TRBV19 to TRBJ1-5; TRBD1 is a possible D gene (6 bases). CDR1 is LNHDA, CDR2 SQIVND, per germline (reference sequence). The V end lost 1 base, the J end lost 7 bases, and 8 bases lay between the germline ends. The CDR3 has 13 amino acids. The CDR3 sequence: CASSIATGQPQHF. The CDR3 DNA reads TGTGCCAGTAGTATAGCAACAGGGCAGCCCCAGCATTTT. Using reference TRBV19 and TRBJ1-5 for the parts outside the CDR3, the full variable domain is DGGITQSPKYLFRKEGQNVTLSCEQNLNHDAMYWYRQDPGQGLRLIYYSQIVNDFQKGDIAEGYSVSREKKESFPLTVTSAQKNPTAFYLCASSIATGQPQHFGDGTRLSIL.

This clone has a handful of counts. The CDR3 is CASSTYTGQETQYF. The DNA for the CDR3 is TGTGCCAGCAGCACCTACACGGGTCAAGAGACCCAGTACTTC. The chain combines TRBV7-9 with TRBJ2-5; unclear D gene. With 5 bases removed from V and 2 bases from J, the gap between germline ends came to 12 bases. CDR3 size: 14 residues. From germline, CDR1 is SEHNR and CDR2 FQNEAQ (reference sequence).

J is TRBJ1-1 and V is TRBV19; no firm D call. V lost 3 bases to trimming and J lost 8 bases, with 13 bases between them. The CDR3 length is 13 residues. The germline CDR1 and CDR2 sequences are LNHDA and SQIVND (reference sequence). The CDR3 nucleotides read TGTGCCAGTAGTATGGACTCGGCCAGGGAAGCTTTCTTT. It specifies CASSMDSAREAFF.

This clone was recorded a few times. The rearrangement uses TRBV6-2 or TRBV6-3 and TRBJ2-7, with 11 nucleotides matching TRBD2. The CDR3 is 16 residues long. Germline V gene lookup returns CDR1 MNHEY and CDR2 SVGEGT. V lost 1 base to trimming and J lost 2 bases; unmatched junction nucleotides: 4. CDR3: CASSYFLSGGAYEQYF. The CDR3 DNA reads as TGTGCCAGCAGTTACTTCCTTAGCGGGGGGGCCTACGAGCAGTACTTC.

This clone has only one observation. The rearrangement links TRBV30 to TRBJ1-1, with 7 bases aligning to TRBD1. Trimming took 4 bases from V and 2 from J; bases not matched to a gene: 4. The CDR3 contains 13 residues. In germline, CDR1 is GTSNPN, CDR2 SVGIG (reference sequence). CDR3 DNA: TGTGCCTGGATGACAGGGAGCAACACTGAAGCTTTCTTT. Amino acids: CAWMTGSNTEAFF.

The chain has TRBV19 and TRBJ2-3; D gene ambiguous. The CDR3 contains 15 residues. With 2 bases removed from V and 0 bases from J, the gap between germline ends came to 9 bases. Germline CDR1 and CDR2: LNHDA and SQIVND (reference sequence). The CDR3 reads CASSIQAGSTDTQYF. The CDR3 bases are TGTGCCAGTAGTATACAGGCAGGTAGCACAGATACGCAGTATTTT.

The sample holds many counts of this clone. The V call is TRBV2, the J call TRBJ1-1; D gene ambiguous. CDR3 length: 13 amino acids. Germline V gives CDR1 SNHLY, CDR2 FYNNEI. The V and J ends lost 5 bases and 1 base respectively, with 8 bases between them. The CDR3 DNA sequence: TGTGCCAGCAGTTTTGTAGAGAACACTGAAGCTTTCTTT. It is translated as CASSFVENTEAFF.

This clone appeared a few times. This sequence joins TRBV10-3 and TRBJ1-6; no definite D call. Germline V CDR1 and CDR2: ENHRY, SYGVKD. The CDR3 runs to 13 residues. Trimming took 7 bases from V and 6 from J, leaving 10 bases between them. The CDR3 loop reads CAIKMSANSPLHF. In DNA form, the CDR3 reads TGTGCCATCAAGATGTCAGCTAATTCACCCCTCCACTTT.

This rearrangement joins TRBV7-8 to TRBJ2-7; 13 positions agree with TRBD2. The CDR3 is 15 residues long. Germline V CDR1 and CDR2: SGHVS, FQNEAQ. The junction had 4 bases not matched to a gene; V was cut back by 6 bases and J by 2 bases. The CDR3 DNA is TGTGCCAGCAGACCCGGACTAGCGGGGGCCTACGAGCAGTACTTC. Its protein is CASRPGLAGAYEQYF.

The chain links TRBV3-1 (or the pseudogene TRBV3-2) to TRBJ1-2, with D perhaps TRBD1 (6 bases). V lost 0 bases and J 4 bases, leaving 9 bases between the germline ends. Germline V gene data show CDR1 as LGHDT and CDR2 as YNNKEL (reference sequence). The CDR3 runs 14 residues. The CDR3 region has the DNA TGTGCCAGCAGCCAAGAGAAAGGGGGCTATGGCTACACCTTC. It encodes CASSQEKGGYGYTF.

This clone has only a few counts. This chain links TRBV27 with TRBJ1-6, with D perhaps TRBD1 (5 bases). Trimming shortened V by 11 bases and J by 10 bases, and 15 bases separated the two germline ends. Germline-derived CDR1 and CDR2 are MNHEY and SMNVEV (reference sequence). CDR3 length equals 12 residues. This CDR3 is CAAGAELSPLHF. The CDR3 DNA is TGTGCCGCTGGGGCAGAACTATCACCCCTCCACTTT.

The chain links TRBV7-8 to TRBJ2-1; 7 bases agree with TRBD2. Germline CDR1 is SGHVS and CDR2 is FQNEAQ. Germline trimming cut 5 bases from V and 2 bases from J; bases unmatched to any gene: 3. The CDR3 length is 14 residues. In nucleotides, the CDR3 is TGTGCCAGCAGCCCCCGGGGGGCCTACAATGAGCAGTTCTTC. The encoded protein is CASSPRGAYNEQFF.

The chain employs TRBV5-1 and TRBJ1-4; D is unresolved. Germline CDR1 is SGHRS and CDR2 is YFSETQ. This CDR3 has 14 amino acids. V was trimmed by 0 bases and J by 5 bases, leaving 8 bases between them. The CDR3: CASSLGQENEKLFF. The CDR3 DNA is TGCGCCAGCAGCTTGGGGCAAGAAAATGAAAAACTGTTTTTT.

In this sample, this clone turned up a few times. This chain uses TRBV19 with TRBJ1-5; 7 bases are shared with TRBD1. Germline assignment: CDR1 LNHDA and CDR2 SQIVND (reference sequence). CDR3 length equals 14 residues. Unmatched junction bases numbered 10, after V lost 9 bases and J lost 5 bases. The CDR3 nucleotides are TGTGCCAGCACCCGGACAGGCTCCCATCAGCCCCAGCATTTT. Translated: CASTRTGSHQPQHF.